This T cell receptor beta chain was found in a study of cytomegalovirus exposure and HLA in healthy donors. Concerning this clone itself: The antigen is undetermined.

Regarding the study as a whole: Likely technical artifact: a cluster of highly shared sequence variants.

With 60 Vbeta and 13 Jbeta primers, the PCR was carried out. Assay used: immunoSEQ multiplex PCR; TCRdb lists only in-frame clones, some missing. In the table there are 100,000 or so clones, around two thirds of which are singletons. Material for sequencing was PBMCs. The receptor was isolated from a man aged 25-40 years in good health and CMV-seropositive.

The CDR3: CASSGINYGYTF. Here the CDR3 DNA reads TGTGCCAGCAGCGGCATAAACTATGGCTACACCTTC. The chain carries TRBV11-3 and TRBJ1-2; D ambiguous. Trimming cost V 5 bases and J 2 bases, with 6 bases left between them. The CDR3 consists of 12 residues. Germline loops: CDR1 SGHNT, CDR2 YENEEA.